These T cell receptor beta chains were read from a single sample in a study of breast tumors, draining lymph nodes, adjacent tissues. TCRdb re-analysed the multiplex PCR reads in MiXCR, keeping a single row per CDR3 protein. The sample has 200,000 or so distinct CDR3 sequences, 31% seen once; the top ten hold around 4.4%. Sequenced sample: axillary lymph node tissue. The origin of the receptors is a female donor with breast cancer. Some clones in this sample may be carry-over from other donors' samples. Both conserved end residues are part of each CDR3. D genes are given only for firm matches. A clone size is listed for some rows: how often the clone was seen (once, few, many), or a class if it is expanded.

v_call,d_call,j_call,clone_size,cdr3_nt,cdr3_aa
TRBV6-2/TRBV6-3,NA,TRBJ1-2,many,TGTGCCAGCAGTTACACCACACCGTCAGCTAACTATGGCTACACCTTC,CASSYTTPSANYGYTF
TRBV7-8,TRBD1,TRBJ2-2,many,TGTGCCAGCAGCTCCACCACAGGGGGGAGGACCGGGGAGCTGTTTTTT,CASSSTTGGRTGELFF
TRBV20-1,NA,TRBJ1-5,many,TGCAGTGCTAGGAACCCCGACCCCAATCAGCCCCAGCATTTT,CSARNPDPNQPQHF
TRBV6-6,NA,TRBJ1-2,many,TGTGCCAGCAGTTACCCGACTAACTATGGCTACACCTTC,CASSYPTNYGYTF
TRBV28,TRBD1,TRBJ1-4,NA,TGTGCCAGCAGTTTTGACAGGGTTAATGAAAAACTGTTTTTT,CASSFDRVNEKLFF
TRBV7-2,TRBD1,TRBJ1-2,few,TGTGCCAGCAGCTTAGAGGGGACAGGTCATGGCTACACCTTC,CASSLEGTGHGYTF
TRBV5-1,NA,TRBJ1-3,many,TGCGCCAGCGGCGGGGTTGGAAACACCATATATTTT,CASGGVGNTIYF
TRBV3-1,NA,TRBJ1-2,NA,TGTGCCAGCAGCCAAGCCCCCGCAGGGGTAAGAGGCTACACCTTC,CASSQAPAGVRGYTF
TRBV7-7,NA,TRBJ2-5,many,TGTGCTAGCAGCTTAGACGGGACAAGGGGAGAGACCCAGTACTTC,CASSLDGTRGETQYF
TRBV15,NA,TRBJ2-1,many,TGTGCCACCAGCAGCCCCGGGGGGCAGGGGGACAATGAGCAGTTCTTC,CATSSPGGQGDNEQFF
TRBV19,TRBD1,TRBJ1-4,NA,TGTGCCAGCTGGGACAGGGAAATTAATGAAAAACTGTTTTTT,CASWDREINEKLFF
TRBV9,NA,TRBJ1-2,NA,TGTGCCAGCAGCGTAGGGCGCGGCAGGGTAAACTATGGCTACACCTTC,CASSVGRGRVNYGYTF
TRBV20-1,TRBD2,TRBJ2-7,many,TGCAGTGCCGACGGGACTAGCGGGATCTACGAGCAGTACTTC,CSADGTSGIYEQYF
TRBV19,NA,TRBJ2-1,many,TGTGCCAGTAGTATGGGCCGAGGGGGGGTTGAGCAGTTCTTC,CASSMGRGGVEQFF
TRBV15,NA,TRBJ1-5,many,TGTGCCACCAGCAGAGATCCTGCAGAACCCCAGCATTTT,CATSRDPAEPQHF
TRBV13,TRBD1,TRBJ2-5,many,TGTGCCAGCAGCTCCGACAGGGGGTTCCAAGAGACCCAGTACTTC,CASSSDRGFQETQYF
TRBV20-1,NA,TRBJ1-2,many,TGCAGTGCTAGAGATGGGCGGGAGCGGTCCTATGGCTACACCTTC,CSARDGRERSYGYTF
TRBV19,TRBD1,TRBJ1-1,NA,TGTGCCAGTAGTCCGGGCCTCAGGGGGACTGAAGCTTTCTTT,CASSPGLRGTEAFF
TRBV28,NA,TRBJ2-7,many,TGTGCCAGCAGTTTTTCCATACGCGAGCAGTACTTC,CASSFSIREQYF
TRBV6-2/TRBV6-3,TRBD1,TRBJ2-3,NA,TGTGCCAGCAGTTACACCTCCGGGACAGGGAGTCTCACAGATACGCAGTATTTT,CASSYTSGTGSLTDTQYF
TRBV6-5,NA,TRBJ1-5,NA,TGTGCCAGCAGGACCTTTTTTAGCAATCAGCCCCAGCATTTT,CASRTFFSNQPQHF
TRBV3-1,NA,TRBJ2-1,few,TGTGCCAGCTCACCACCAGGTGGCGGGCCTAATGAGCAGTTCTTC,CASSPPGGGPNEQFF
TRBV20-1,NA,TRBJ1-1,NA,TGCAGTGCGACCCGTGCCAGGGTAGCTTTCTTT,CSATRARVAFF
TRBV7-2,NA,TRBJ2-1,many,TGTGCCAGCAGCTCCGGGTATGAGCAGTTCTTC,CASSSGYEQFF
TRBV29-1,TRBD1,TRBJ2-3,many,TGCAGCGTTTCCCCGGGACAGCTCGCAGATACGCAGTATTTT,CSVSPGQLADTQYF
TRBV5-1,TRBD1,TRBJ1-6,NA,TGCGCCAGCAGCATGGGGACAGGGGGTAATTCACCCCTCCACTTT,CASSMGTGGNSPLHF
TRBV15,NA,TRBJ1-3,many,TGTGCCACCAGCCGTAGACCTTACCCCGGGACCGAGGGAAACACCATATATTTT,CATSRRPYPGTEGNTIYF
TRBV28,NA,TRBJ2-7,many,TGTGCCTCGAAGGAGGGTGATGGCGAGCAGTACTTC,CASKEGDGEQYF
TRBV7-8,NA,TRBJ2-1,many,TGTGCCAGCAGCTTAGGGTCGGGGGGCAACAATGAGCAGTTCTTC,CASSLGSGGNNEQFF
TRBV5-6,TRBD2,TRBJ2-1,many,TGTGCCAGCAGCTTGGAACTAGCGGGGACCTACAATGAGCAGTTCTTC,CASSLELAGTYNEQFF
TRBV9,NA,TRBJ2-6,NA,TGTGCCAGCAGCGTAGAGCAGGGCCTCTCTGGGGCCAACGTCCTGACTTTC,CASSVEQGLSGANVLTF
TRBV19,NA,TRBJ1-5,many,TGTGCCAGTAGCGGTCAAAATCAGCCCCAGCATTTT,CASSGQNQPQHF
TRBV6-6,NA,TRBJ2-7,many,TGTGCCACCCAGAGACAGCGGGACACCTACGAGCAGTACTTC,CATQRQRDTYEQYF
TRBV6-6,NA,TRBJ1-4,many,TGTGCCAGCAGTTACGGGGACTCCGGTCAGGTCGATAATGAAAAACTGTTTTTT,CASSYGDSGQVDNEKLFF
TRBV20-1,NA,TRBJ2-2,NA,TGCAGTGCTAGGGCCCCGACCGGGGAGCTGTTTTTT,CSARAPTGELFF
TRBV6-2/TRBV6-3,NA,TRBJ2-3,many,TGTGCCAGCAGTTTCCCCGTCAGGGCGAGCACAGATACGCAGTATTTT,CASSFPVRASTDTQYF
TRBV2,NA,TRBJ2-7,many,TGTGCCAGCAGTCTGTGGTCCTACGAGCAGTACTTC,CASSLWSYEQYF
TRBV19,NA,TRBJ2-7,many,TGTGCCAGTAGTATAGCCGCCAGGAGCTCCTACGAGCAGTACTTC,CASSIAARSSYEQYF
TRBV3-1,NA,TRBJ2-1,many,TGTGCCAGCAGCCAAGTAGGGCGGGACAATGAGCAGTTCTTC,CASSQVGRDNEQFF
TRBV30,NA,TRBJ2-3,many,TGTGCCTGGAACTCGATAAGCACAGATACGCAGTATTTT,CAWNSISTDTQYF
TRBV6-5,NA,TRBJ1-5,many,TGTGCCAGCAGTTACGGGGGGAATCAGCCCCAGCATTTT,CASSYGGNQPQHF
TRBV6-5,TRBD1,TRBJ1-2,many,TGTGCCAGCAGTCCCTCGGACAGGGCTGGCTACACCTTC,CASSPSDRAGYTF
TRBV12-3/TRBV12-4,TRBD1,TRBJ1-1,NA,TGTGCCAGCACCATTACAGGGGGCTCGACTGAAGCTTTCTTT,CASTITGGSTEAFF
TRBV30,NA,TRBJ1-2,NA,TGTGCCTGGCTGGGAAAGACCCGAAACTATGGCTACACCTTC,CAWLGKTRNYGYTF
TRBV6-5,NA,TRBJ1-2,many,TGTGCCAGCAGTTACTCGAGATGGGAGTTCTATGGCTACACCTTC,CASSYSRWEFYGYTF
TRBV20-1,NA,TRBJ1-1,few,TGCAGTGCGGGGCCCAGGAGCACTGAAGCTTTCTTT,CSAGPRSTEAFF
TRBV20-1,NA,TRBJ2-1,NA,TGCAGCCCCTCCGGGGGAAATGAGCAGTTCTTC,CSPSGGNEQFF
TRBV5-1,NA,TRBJ2-3,NA,TGTGCCAGCAGCGTAGACGGACGAGAGCACGGAACGCAGTATTTT,CASSVDGREHGTQYF
TRBV19,NA,TRBJ2-5,NA,TGTGCCAGTAGTATTTTGTCAGGGGCGGCGGAGACCCAGTACTTC,CASSILSGAAETQYF
TRBV6-6,NA,TRBJ1-2,many,TGTGCCAGCAGTCCTGACAGAAGATATGGCTACACCTTC,CASSPDRRYGYTF
TRBV6-5,NA,TRBJ2-1,many,TGTGCCGTGGGGGAAGGACAGCTGACGATCAATGAGCAGTTCTTC,CAVGEGQLTINEQFF
TRBV28,TRBD2,TRBJ2-1,many,TGTGCCAGCAGTCTTAGACTAGCGGGGGTGAGTGAGCAGTTCTTC,CASSLRLAGVSEQFF
TRBV6-5,TRBD1,TRBJ2-7,many,TGTGCCAGCAGCGCAGGCTCTGCGTGGACAGGACGTGAATACGAGCAGTACTTC,CASSAGSAWTGREYEQYF
TRBV29-1,TRBD2,TRBJ2-1,NA,TGCAGCGGGTCCGGCGGGAGCGATGAGCAGTTCTTC,CSGSGGSDEQFF
TRBV5-1,NA,TRBJ1-1,NA,TGCGCCAGCGCCTCCGGCCCAGAAGCTTTCTTT,CASASGPEAFF